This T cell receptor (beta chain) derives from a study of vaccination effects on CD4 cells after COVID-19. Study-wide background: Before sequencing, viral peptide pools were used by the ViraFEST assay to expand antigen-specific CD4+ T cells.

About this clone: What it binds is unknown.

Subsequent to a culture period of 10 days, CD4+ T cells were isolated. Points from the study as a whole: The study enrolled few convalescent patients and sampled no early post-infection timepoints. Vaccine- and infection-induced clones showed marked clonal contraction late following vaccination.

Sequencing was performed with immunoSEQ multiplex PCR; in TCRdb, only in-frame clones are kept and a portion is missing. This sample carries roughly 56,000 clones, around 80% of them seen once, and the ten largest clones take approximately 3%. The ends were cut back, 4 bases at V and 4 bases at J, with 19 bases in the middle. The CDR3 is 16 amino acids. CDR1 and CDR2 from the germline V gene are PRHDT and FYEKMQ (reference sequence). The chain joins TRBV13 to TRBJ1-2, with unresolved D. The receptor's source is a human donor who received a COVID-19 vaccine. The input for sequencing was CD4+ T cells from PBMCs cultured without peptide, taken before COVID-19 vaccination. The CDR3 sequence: CASSSTTKALIYGYTF. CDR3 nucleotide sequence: TGTGCCAGCAGCTCGACGACAAAAGCGCTGATCTATGGCTACACCTTC. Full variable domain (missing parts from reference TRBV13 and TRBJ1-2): AAGVIQSPRHLIKEKRETATLKCYPIPRHDTVYWYQQGPGQDPQFLISFYEKMQSDKGSIPDRFSAQQFSDYHSELNMSSLELGDSALYFCASSSTTKALIYGYTFGSGTRLTVV.